This TCR beta chain was profiled in a study of cytomegalovirus exposure and HLA in healthy donors. A single count supports this clone. Its antigen is unidentified. Trimming at V came to 5 bases and at J to 0 bases, leaving 3 bases not matched to a gene. This CDR3 comprises 14 residues. CDR1 is SGHTA, CDR2 FQGNSA, per germline. PCR primers comprised 60 Vbeta and 13 Jbeta primers. TCRdb keeps only in-frame clones here, not all; method: immunoSEQ multiplex PCR. This table holds around 100,000 clones, roughly two thirds found once. Study-level findings and limits: With later analysis, a missense DCLRE1C variant became linked to TCR beta V- and J-gene trimming.

The V gene is TRBV7-2, the J gene TRBJ1-2; 7 bases fit TRBD1. The sample consisted of PBMCs. This clonotype was sampled from a woman in her 30s in good health and CMV-seronegative. CDR3 sequence: CASSRDSSNYGYTF. For the CDR3, the DNA is TGTGCCAGCAGCCGGGACAGCTCTAACTATGGCTACACCTTC.